This entry features one TCR beta chain sequence. The data derive from a study of blood T cell repertoires in COVID-19. Study at large: Acute and convalescent COVID-19 samples came from the United States, Italy and Spain.

Only in-frame clones appear in the TCRdb table, and some are missing; sequencing was by immunoSEQ multiplex PCR. The data contain around 700,000 clones, approximately 90% of them singletons. This clonotype was obtained from a woman younger than 30 with acute or convalescent COVID-19. The sample taken for sequencing was peripheral blood.

The CDR3 nucleotides are TGTGCCAGCAGGACGGGGGAAACCGGGGAGCTGTTTTTT. Protein product: CASRTGETGELFF. This chain joins TRBV6-5 and TRBJ2-2; a weak D match, TRBD2 (6 bases). The CDR3 spans 13 residues. Deletions cut 6 bases from V and 5 bases from J, with 10 bases between. CDR1 is MNHEY, CDR2 SVGAGI, per germline.